The TCR beta chain described here comes from a study of blood T cell repertoires in COVID-19. V was clipped by 6 bases and J by 4 bases; unmatched bases: 7. Germline assignment: CDR1 MNHNY and CDR2 SVGAGI (reference sequence). There are 16 residues in the CDR3. TCRdb keeps only in-frame clones here, not all; method: immunoSEQ multiplex PCR. The sample records about 160,000 clones, approximately 84% being singletons. This TCR came from a woman older than 75 with acute or convalescent COVID-19. The sequenced sample consisted of peripheral blood. This chain joins TRBV6-6 and TRBJ2-3; TRBD2 matches 13 bases. This CDR3 reads CASRPLAGGKADTQYF. The DNA of the CDR3 is TGTGCCAGCAGACCACTAGCGGGAGGGAAGGCAGATACGCAGTATTTT.